The 32 T cell receptor beta chains given below trace back to one sample, sequenced in a study of human T cells and chemical hapten exposure. TCRdb ran MiXCR on the RACE reads and lists one entry per CDR3 protein. The table lists just under 35,000 distinct CDR3 sequences, approximately 10% of them singletons. Time point meaning: pre-sensitization, week 0. The treatment denotes: therapeutic diphenylcyclopropenone sensitization with weekly scalp DPC. Extraction of total RNA was performed on unfractionated whole blood. The starting material was whole blood, obtained in connection with sensitization to the hapten diphenylcyclopropenone (DPC). All receptors come from a man aged 50-60 years with alopecia areata. Some clones in this sample may be carry-over from other donors' samples.

This clonotype has a count of ten or more. The V gene is TRBV11-2, the J gene TRBJ2-1, with TRBD2 identical over 11 bases. Germline-derived CDR1 and CDR2 are SGHAT and FQNNGV. V lost 7 bases, J lost 6 bases, and 11 bases stayed unmatched. The CDR3 has 16 amino acids. CDR3 loop: CASTILAGGPSNEQFF. Written as DNA, the CDR3 is TGTGCCAGCACCATATTAGCGGGAGGGCCAAGCAATGAGCAGTTCTTC. Drawing the rest from reference TRBV11-2 and TRBJ2-1, the complete variable domain is EAGVAQSPRYKIIEKRQSVAFWCNPISGHATLYWYQQILGQGPKLLIQFQNNGVVDDSQLPKDRFSAERLKGVDSTLKIQPAKLEDSAVYLCASTILAGGPSNEQFFGPGTRLTVL.

The chain joins TRBV28 to TRBJ2-7, with TRBD1 identical over 9 bases. This CDR3 region has 14 residues. Looked up from germline, CDR1 is MDHEN and CDR2 is SYDVKM. J lost 6 bases, V lost 6 bases, and 9 bases had no gene match. The CDR3 loop reads CASSPGQGVSEQYF. The CDR3 DNA reads as TGTGCCAGCAGCCCGGGACAGGGTGTAAGCGAGCAGTACTTC.

The chain recombines TRBV28 with TRBJ2-5; 10 bases match TRBD1. Per germline, CDR1 MDHEN and CDR2 SYDVKM. The CDR3 spans 14 residues. J lost 5 bases, V lost 3 bases, and 3 bases had no gene match. The CDR3 sequence is CASSLTGGFETQYF. The CDR3 DNA is TGTGCCAGCAGTTTGACAGGGGGCTTTGAGACCCAGTACTTC. The whole variable domain, remainder taken from reference TRBV28 and TRBJ2-5, is DVKVTQSSRYLVKRTGEKVFLECVQDMDHENMFWYRQDPGLGLRLIYFSYDVKMKEKGDIPEGYSVSREKKERFSLILESASTNQTSMYLCASSLTGGFETQYFGPGTRLLVL.

The V and J genes are TRBV9 and TRBJ2-7, with TRBD2 identical over 8 bases. V lost 2 bases and J lost 5; bases outside the gene matches: 9. CDR1 is SGDLS and CDR2 is YYNGEE in the germline V gene. The CDR3 extends over 15 amino acids. CDR3 coding DNA: TGTGCCAGCAGCGTCAGTGGCGGGAGGAACCACGAGCAGTACTTC. Protein: CASSVSGGRNHEQYF.

This clonotype was detected only a few times. The chain couples TRBV29-1 to TRBJ2-5; the D call may be TRBD1 or TRBD2 (6 bases each). Germline V gene sequence: CDR1 SQVTM, CDR2 ANQGSEA. V was pared by 6 bases and J by 2 bases, with 16 bases between. The CDR3 loop spans 14 amino acids. In DNA, the CDR3 is TGCAGCGTGAGGGGGGATTGGGAACAAGAGACCCAGTACTTC. Protein sequence: CSVRGDWEQETQYF.

The table lists this clonotype with many counts. The chain carries TRBV20-1 and TRBJ2-5, with a tentative D call TRBD1 (6 bases). Germline V gives CDR1 DFQATT, CDR2 SNEGSKA (reference sequence). This CDR3 has 12 residues. Trimming removed 2 bases from V and 2 bases from J, with 6 bases in between. CDR3 sequence (DNA): TGCAGTGCTAGAAGGGGGCAAGAGACCCAGTACTTC. It is translated as CSARRGQETQYF.

In its sample, this clonotype was seen many times. J is TRBJ2-1 and V is TRBV9, with TRBD2 identical over 9 bases. With V trimmed by 1 base and J by 5 bases, 4 bases remained unmatched. There are 15 residues in the CDR3. The germline CDR1 and CDR2 sequences are SGDLS and YYNGEE. The CDR3 sequence is CASSVTSGPDNEQFF. DNA for the CDR3: TGTGCCAGCAGCGTAACTAGCGGGCCAGACAATGAGCAGTTCTTC.

This clonotype has at least ten counts. V and J are TRBV2 and TRBJ2-7; D unresolved. Germline V gives CDR1 SNHLY, CDR2 FYNNEI. Trimming cost V 5 bases and J 2 bases, with 10 bases left between them. The CDR3 contains 13 residues. CDR3 nucleotides: TGTGCCAGCAGTCCGGGTCTTACCTACGAGCAGTACTTC. It is translated as CASSPGLTYEQYF.

This clonotype was counted a few times. The J gene is TRBJ2-2, the V gene TRBV7-9; D gene uncertain. Germline V gene data show CDR1 as SEHNR and CDR2 as FQNEAQ (reference sequence). V shed 1 base and J shed 1 base, with 10 bases lying between them. CDR3 length: 16 residues. The CDR3 is CASSLVSILNTGELFF. The CDR3 DNA is TGTGCCAGCAGCTTAGTTAGCATACTGAACACCGGGGAGCTGTTTTTT.

This clonotype was seen many times. The chain is built from TRBV29-1 and TRBJ1-3, with TRBD1 as a possible D gene (6 bases). Germline V CDR1 and CDR2: SQVTM, ANQGSEA. V lost 5 bases and J 3 bases, leaving 11 bases between the germline ends. The CDR3 is 13 residues long. The CDR3 DNA reads as TGCAGCGTTCCAGGGGAAAATGGAAACACCATATATTTT. Residues: CSVPGENGNTIYF.

The chain uses TRBV29-1 and TRBJ1-1; perhaps TRBD1 as D (5 bases). Trimming took 7 bases from V and 3 from J, leaving 15 bases between them. The CDR3 has 13 amino acids. Germline assignment: CDR1 SQVTM and CDR2 ANQGSEA. The CDR3 sequence: CSANPQGDTEAFF. CDR3 bases: TGCAGCGCGAACCCGCAGGGAGACACTGAAGCTTTCTTT.

V and J are TRBV7-6 and TRBJ2-7; D gene unclear. There are 14 residues in the CDR3. CDR1 is SGHVS and CDR2 is FNYEAQ in the germline V gene. Deletions cut 6 bases from V and 4 bases from J, with 16 bases between. The CDR3 DNA follows: TGTGCCAGCAGTCTAGGAGCCTCCTCGTACGAGCAGTACTTC. Translating it yields CASSLGASSYEQYF.

This clonotype came up many times. The V and J genes are TRBV7-2 and TRBJ2-3, with TRBD2 identical over 12 bases. This CDR3 is built from 15 residues. Per germline, CDR1 SGHTA and CDR2 FQGNSA. After removal of 2 bases from V and 6 bases from J, the junction contained 3 bases not matched to a gene. The CDR3 DNA follows: TGTGCCAGCAGCTTACTAGCGGGAGGGCCTGATACGCAGTATTTT. Amino acid sequence: CASSLLAGGPDTQYF.

At least ten counts were recorded for this clonotype. The gene calls are TRBV5-1 and TRBJ2-5, with TRBD2 identical over 9 bases. Germline CDR1 and CDR2: SGHRS and YFSETQ. The CDR3 has 16 residues. V was pared by 3 bases and J by 3 bases, with 9 bases of the junction left unmatched. CDR3 nucleotides: TGCGCCAGCAGCTCGGGCGGGAGGGCCTACGAAGAGACCCAGTACTTC. It yields the protein CASSSGGRAYEETQYF.

This clonotype was seen a few times. The chain employs TRBV20-1 and TRBJ2-2; the D gene is possibly TRBD2 (5 bases). V lost 1 base and J 2 bases, leaving 8 bases between the germline ends. Germline CDR1 and CDR2: DFQATT and SNEGSKA (reference sequence). CDR3 length equals 14 residues. CDR3 residues: CSARGGINTGELFF. As DNA, the CDR3 is TGCAGTGCTAGAGGAGGGATCAACACCGGGGAGCTGTTTTTT.

This clonotype was counted ten times or more. The chain has TRBV27 and TRBJ2-1; D tentatively fits TRBD1 or TRBD2 (5 bases each). V lost 2 bases to trimming and J lost 0 bases, with 17 bases between them. Germline V CDR1 and CDR2: MNHEY, SMNVEV (reference sequence). CDR3 length equals 18 residues. The CDR3 region is CASSLPASPGSSYNEQFF. The CDR3 DNA sequence: TGTGCCAGCAGTTTACCGGCGTCCCCAGGGAGCTCCTACAATGAGCAGTTCTTC.

This clonotype was seen at least ten times. The chain joins TRBV11-3 to TRBJ2-2; no definite D call. The CDR3 totals 14 residues. Germline values: CDR1 SGHNT, CDR2 YENEEA. Deletions cut 2 bases from V and 3 bases from J, with 7 bases between. Here the CDR3 reads CASSLSLDTGELFF. CDR3 sequence (DNA): TGTGCCAGCAGCTTAAGCTTAGACACCGGGGAGCTGTTTTTT.

The rearrangement uses TRBV5-1 and TRBJ2-3, with 7 bases that match TRBD1. The V and J ends lost 4 bases and 2 bases, in that order; junction bases with no gene match: 4. The CDR3 runs to 14 residues. CDR1 and CDR2 from the germline V gene are SGHRS and YFSETQ. The CDR3 is CASSDTGATDTQYF. CDR3 in DNA: TGCGCCAGCAGCGACACAGGGGCCACAGATACGCAGTATTTT.

The genes are TRBV28 and TRBJ2-2; D is undetermined. The CDR3 covers 15 residues. The V and J ends lost 4 bases and 3 bases respectively, with 12 bases between them. Germline-derived CDR1 and CDR2 are MDHEN and SYDVKM. The CDR3 spells CASSSPGTDTGELFF. CDR3 coding DNA: TGTGCCAGCAGTTCTCCAGGAACGGACACCGGGGAGCTGTTTTTT.

This clonotype was seen at least ten times. V is TRBV7-9 and J is TRBJ1-1; 8 nucleotides align to TRBD1. Looked up from germline, CDR1 is SEHNR and CDR2 is FQNEAQ (reference sequence). This CDR3 comprises 16 residues. The V gene end was trimmed by 4 bases and the J gene end by 0 bases; junction bases not matched to a gene: 7. CDR3 nucleotides: TGTGCCAGCAGCTACAGGGGGGCGGCCATGAACACTGAAGCTTTCTTT. It codes for CASSYRGAAMNTEAFF.

There are many counts of this clonotype. The rearrangement uses TRBV12-5 and TRBJ2-1; 14 positions match TRBD2. The CDR3 length is 17 residues. V dropped 0 bases and J dropped 9; count of bases not matched to a gene: 7. Germline values: CDR1 LGHNT, CDR2 FRNRAP. CDR3 in DNA: TGTGCTAGTGGTTTGGTCCAAGGACTAGCGGGAGGAGGTGAGCAGTTCTTC. Translating gives CASGLVQGLAGGGEQFF.

This clonotype has only a few counts. The genes are TRBV30 and TRBJ1-2; D is ambiguous. Deletions cut 1 base from V and 6 bases from J, with 9 bases between. Looked up from germline, CDR1 is GTSNPN and CDR2 is SVGIG (reference sequence). This CDR3 has 12 amino acids. CDR3: CAWSAGVDGYTF. The CDR3 DNA reads as TGTGCCTGGAGTGCGGGCGTGGATGGCTACACCTTC.

V usage is TRBV5-4 and J usage is TRBJ2-2, with 16 bases identical to TRBD2. Per germline, CDR1 SGHNT and CDR2 YYREEE (reference sequence). V lost 4 bases and J lost 5; bases outside the gene matches: 8. The CDR3 is made up of 18 amino acids. The CDR3 spells CASSPGLAGGPGTGELFF. For the CDR3, the DNA is TGTGCCAGCAGCCCGGGACTAGCGGGAGGGCCTGGGACCGGGGAGCTGTTTTTT.

This clonotype has a count of ten or more. This chain links TRBV6-2 or TRBV6-3 with TRBJ2-3; 8 nucleotides align to TRBD2. CDR3 length: 16 residues. The germline V gene encodes CDR1 MNHEY and CDR2 SVGEGT. V was pared by 2 bases and J by 4 bases, with 8 bases of the junction left unmatched. The CDR3 DNA is TGTGCCAGCAGTTACGACGGCGGGAGGTCAGCAGATACGCAGTATTTT. Protein: CASSYDGGRSADTQYF.

This clonotype has ten or more counts. This chain uses TRBV7-6 with TRBJ2-2; no clear D gene. Trimming pared 1 base from V and 7 bases from J, leaving 16 bases between. The CDR3 loop spans 16 amino acids. CDR1 and CDR2 from the germline V gene are SGHVS and FNYEAQ. The CDR3 protein is CASSLGTPTSRGELFF. For the CDR3, the DNA is TGTGCCAGCAGCTTAGGTACCCCCACCTCACGCGGGGAGCTGTTTTTT. Based on the CDR3 plus reference TRBV7-6 and TRBJ2-2, the full variable domain is GAGVSQSPRYKVTKRGQDVALRCDPISGHVSLYWYRQALGQGPEFLTYFNYEAQQDKSGLPNDRFSAERPEGSISTLTIQRTEQRDSAMYRCASSLGTPTSRGELFFGEGSRLTVL.

This chain uses TRBV5-1 with TRBJ2-7; a weak D match, TRBD1 (6 bases). Trimming stripped 0 bases from V and 0 bases from J, with 10 bases between. The CDR3 totals 15 residues. Germline CDR1 and CDR2: SGHRS and YFSETQ. CDR3 bases: TGCGCCAGCAGCTTGGACAGGGACCCCTCCTACGAGCAGTACTTC. Protein sequence: CASSLDRDPSYEQYF.

Ten or more counts support this clonotype. The V gene is TRBV7-6, the J gene TRBJ1-1; D unresolved. There are 14 residues in the CDR3. Germline V gene sequence: CDR1 SGHVS, CDR2 FNYEAQ. V was pared by 5 bases and J by 0 bases, with 10 bases between. The CDR3 loop is CASSPGQMNTEAFF. The CDR3 nucleotides are TGTGCCAGCAGCCCTGGGCAGATGAACACTGAAGCTTTCTTT.

This clonotype was counted ten times or more. This rearrangement joins TRBV7-2 to TRBJ1-2; the match to TRBD1 covers 8 bases. The ends lost 8 bases at V and 4 bases at J; junction bases unmatched: 6. CDR1 is SGHTA, CDR2 FQGNSA, per germline. The CDR3 contains 13 residues. The CDR3 spells CASGSTGVYGYTF. As DNA, the CDR3 is TGTGCCAGCGGATCGACAGGGGTCTATGGCTACACCTTC.

This clonotype was counted a few times. The chain combines TRBV24-1 with TRBJ2-1, with 8 positions matching TRBD2. Germline loops: CDR1 KGHDR, CDR2 SFDVKD. The CDR3 contains 16 residues. J lost 4 bases, V lost 5 bases, and 9 bases had no gene match. This CDR3 reads CATSGPAGGGYNEQFF. For the CDR3, the DNA is TGTGCCACCAGTGGACCCGCGGGGGGCGGTTACAATGAGCAGTTCTTC.

The V gene is TRBV4-1, the J gene TRBJ1-3; no firm D call. CDR1 and CDR2 (germline): MGHRA, YSYEKL. V was trimmed by 0 bases and J by 4 bases, leaving 10 bases between them. The CDR3 loop spans 15 amino acids. The CDR3 DNA is TGCGCCAGCAGCCAAGAAAGGGTAACAGGAAACACCATATATTTT. Its protein product is CASSQERVTGNTIYF.

Judged by abundance, this clonotype is medium-sized. CDR3 nucleotides: TGTGCCAGCAGCTCCCTCTCGGAGTACAATGAGCAGTTCTTC. It specifies CASSSLSEYNEQFF. V gene TRBV7-6 combines with J gene TRBJ2-1, with D unresolved. Between the trimmed V and J ends, which lost 4 bases and 4 bases, there was a span of 11 bases. CDR3 length equals 14 residues. The germline CDR1 and CDR2 sequences are SGHVS and FNYEAQ.

Only one count was recorded for this clonotype. A much larger clone is a single base away; this may be a read error. V and J are TRBV5-3 and TRBJ2-4; the D gene is possibly TRBD1 (6 bases). TRBV5-3 carries the ORF label, with uncertain function. The CDR3 contains 15 residues. Deletions cut 0 bases from V and 11 bases from J, with 18 bases between. CDR3 loop: CARSLDREGGSVQYF. Here the CDR3 DNA reads TGTGCCAGAAGCTTGGACAGGGAAGGTGGAAGCGTTCAGTACTTC.